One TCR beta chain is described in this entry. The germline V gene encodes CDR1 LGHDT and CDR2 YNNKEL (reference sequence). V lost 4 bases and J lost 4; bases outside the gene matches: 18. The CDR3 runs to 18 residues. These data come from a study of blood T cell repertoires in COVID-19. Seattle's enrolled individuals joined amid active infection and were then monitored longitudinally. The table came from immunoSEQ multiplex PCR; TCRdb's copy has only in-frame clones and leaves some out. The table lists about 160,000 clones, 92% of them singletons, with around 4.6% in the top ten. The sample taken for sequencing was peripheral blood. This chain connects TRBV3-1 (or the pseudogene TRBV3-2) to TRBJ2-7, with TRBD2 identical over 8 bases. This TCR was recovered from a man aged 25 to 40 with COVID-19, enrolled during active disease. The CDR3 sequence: CASSLHAVSAGEIYEQYF. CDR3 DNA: TGTGCCAGCAGCCTACACGCCGTCTCAGCGGGAGAAATATACGAGCAGTACTTC.